What follows is one TCR beta chain and its context. Per the germline V gene, CDR1 is SGHRS and CDR2 is YFSETQ. V dropped 4 bases and J dropped 13 bases, with 15 bases sitting between them. The CDR3 is 12 residues long. Together with a sample-barcoded 5' primer, a J-beta primer mix was included in a second PCR lasting roughly 6 to 12 cycles. TCRdb analysed the 5' RACE reads with MiXCR anew, one entry per CDR3 protein. The table has 1.5 million to 2 million distinct CDR3 sequences, about 28% seen once. This sample stems from a study of blood T cells in healthy people across ages. Sequenced material: blood. The chain employs TRBV5-1 and TRBJ2-4, with D perhaps matching TRBD2 (5 bases). This TCR was recovered from a woman in her thirties in good health. DNA for the CDR3: TGCGCCAGCAGCAAGGGAGTTGGGGAGCAGTACTTC. Translated, it gives CASSKGVGEQYF.